This TCR beta chain is drawn from a study of T cells in Graves' hyperthyroidism and ophthalmopathy. Findings and caveats of the study: Patients with ophthalmopathy were separated from those with stable hyperthyroidism by a 13 V-J model.

Amplified TCR beta CDR3 regions came from RNA transcripts. HTBI primers were the set used in a first-round RT-PCR of the TCR CDR3. TCRdb analysed the multiplex PCR reads with MiXCR anew, one entry per CDR3 protein. The table records a few hundred thousand distinct CDR3 sequences, 14% of them present only once. CDR3 length equals 16 residues. CDR1 SSHAT and CDR2 FNYEAQ come from the germline V gene (reference sequence). This clonotype was detected ten times or more. Its antigen is still unknown. The junction departs from germline at one end; a sequencing error may be responsible. Orbital computed tomography, thyroid ultrasound, serum thyroxine and TRAb, and clinical symptoms together informed the diagnoses. PBMCs were obtained from 9.5 to 10 ml fresh peripheral blood.

The material sequenced was blood. The receptor was derived from a woman under 40 with Graves' ophthalmopathy. The J gene is TRBJ2-5, the V gene TRBV7-7, with 12 positions matching TRBD2. The CDR3 nucleotides are TGTGCTAGCAGCTCCGCTAGCGGGGGGGCATTATGGACCCAGTACTTC. This sequence encodes CASSSASGGALWTQYF.